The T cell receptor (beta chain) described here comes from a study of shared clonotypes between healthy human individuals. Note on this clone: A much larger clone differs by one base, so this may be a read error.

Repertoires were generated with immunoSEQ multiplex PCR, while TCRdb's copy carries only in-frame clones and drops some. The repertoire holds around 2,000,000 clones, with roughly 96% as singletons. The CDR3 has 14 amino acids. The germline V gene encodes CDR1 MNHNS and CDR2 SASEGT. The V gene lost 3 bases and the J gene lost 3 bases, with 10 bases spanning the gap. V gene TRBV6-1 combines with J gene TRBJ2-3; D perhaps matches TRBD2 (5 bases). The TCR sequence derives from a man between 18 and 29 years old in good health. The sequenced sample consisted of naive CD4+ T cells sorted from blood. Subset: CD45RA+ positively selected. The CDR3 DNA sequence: TGTGCCAGCAGTGACGGGGTAAGGACAGATACGCAGTATTTT. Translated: CASSDGVRTDTQYF.